This passage covers 10 T cell receptor beta chains from one sample sequenced in a study of human T cells and chemical hapten exposure. The time point was: patch test 3, about 24 weeks after DPC sensitization. The treatment denotes: therapeutic diphenylcyclopropenone sensitization with weekly scalp DPC. Using its own MiXCR run on the RACE reads, TCRdb lists one record per CDR3 protein. The sample includes 150,000 to 200,000 distinct CDR3 sequences, about 25% of them seen just once. The starting material was whole blood, obtained in connection with sensitization to the hapten diphenylcyclopropenone (DPC). All receptors come from a woman between 40 and 55 years old with alopecia areata. Some clones in this sample may be carry-over from other donors' samples.

The rearrangement links TRBV28 to TRBJ2-7; D not resolved. This CDR3 region has 15 residues. The V end was cut by 5 bases, the J end by 1 base, with 15 bases between. In germline, CDR1 is MDHEN, CDR2 SYDVKM. CDR3 protein: CASSPPPPGSYEQYF. CDR3 in DNA: TGTGCCAGCAGTCCACCCCCCCCTGGGTCCTACGAGCAGTACTTC.

This clonotype was recorded a few times. This chain uses TRBV28 with TRBJ2-3; TRBD1 matches at 8 bases. Trimming at V came to 6 bases and at J to 7 bases, leaving 9 bases not matched to a gene. CDR3 length: 14 amino acids. Looked up from germline, CDR1 is MDHEN and CDR2 is SYDVKM. The CDR3 DNA reads TGTGCCAGCAGGACGGGCCAGGGGGCGAATACGCAGTATTTT. Its translation is CASRTGQGANTQYF.

The sample holds a few counts of this clonotype. The J gene is TRBJ2-7, the V gene TRBV7-6; D is ambiguous. Trimming stripped 2 bases from V and 6 bases from J, with 8 bases between. Per germline, CDR1 SGHVS and CDR2 FNYEAQ. This CDR3 region has 12 residues. The CDR3 nucleotides read TGTGCCAGCAGCTTAACGGATGCCGAGCAGTACTTC. It specifies CASSLTDAEQYF. The full variable domain, rest sourced from reference TRBV7-6 and TRBJ2-7, is GAGVSQSPRYKVTKRGQDVALRCDPISGHVSLYWYRQALGQGPEFLTYFNYEAQQDKSGLPNDRFSAERPEGSISTLTIQRTEQRDSAMYRCASSLTDAEQYFGPGTRLTVT.

This clonotype has more than one count but fewer than ten. The chain combines TRBV12-3 or TRBV12-4 with TRBJ1-5, with D perhaps TRBD1 (6 bases). CDR3 size: 14 residues. V dropped 6 bases and J dropped 7 bases, with 16 bases sitting between them. The CDR3 loop is CASSPEGGNQPQHF. CDR3 coding DNA: TGTGCCAGCAGCCCCGAGGGGGGGAACCAGCCCCAGCATTTT.

This clonotype appeared a few times. The chain has TRBV6-2 or TRBV6-3 and TRBJ2-1; TRBD2 matches 8 bases. V lost 4 bases and J lost 10; bases outside the gene matches: 9. The germline CDR1 and CDR2 sequences are MNHEY and SVGEGT. The CDR3 length is 14 residues. The CDR3 reads CASSLSRGGREQFF. The CDR3 nucleotides are TGTGCCAGCAGTTTAAGTCGGGGGGGACGGGAGCAGTTCTTC.

Ten or more counts support this clonotype. The chain links TRBV20-1 to TRBJ2-5; the match to TRBD2 covers 7 bases. The length of the CDR3 is 13 residues. The junction had 7 bases not matched to a gene; V was cut back by 0 bases and J by 9 bases. Germline V lookup: CDR1 DFQATT, CDR2 SNEGSKA (reference sequence). Written as DNA, the CDR3 is TGCAGTGCTAGAGATTTGCGGGGAGGGGCCCAGTACTTC. Amino acid sequence: CSARDLRGGAQYF.

There are a few counts of this clonotype. The DNA of the CDR3 is TGCGCCAGCAGCCCCTTTCTGGACGGTCAAGAGACCCAGTACTTC. This codes for CASSPFLDGQETQYF. This rearrangement joins TRBV4-1 to TRBJ2-5; no clear D. The germline CDR1 and CDR2 sequences are MGHRA and YSYEKL. Trimming stripped 4 bases from V and 2 bases from J, with 14 bases between. CDR3 length: 15 residues.

The rearrangement uses TRBV12-3 or TRBV12-4 and TRBJ1-2; TRBD1 is a possible D gene (6 bases). V gave up 7 bases and J gave up 6 bases, with 15 bases separating them. This CDR3 spans 13 amino acids. CDR3 sequence: CASTRGSRNGYTF. CDR3 DNA: TGTGCCAGCACCAGGGGTTCCCGAAATGGCTACACCTTC.

Only a few counts were recorded for this clonotype. The rearrangement joins TRBV20-1 to TRBJ2-5, with TRBD1 matching 8 bases. V trimming: 2 bases; J trimming: 4 bases; junction bases outside the gene matches: 6. The CDR3 consists of 14 residues. Germline V CDR1 and CDR2: DFQATT, SNEGSKA (reference sequence). The CDR3 nucleotides are TGCAGTGCTAGATCTCAGGGGGCTCGAGAGACCCAGTACTTC. Translating it yields CSARSQGARETQYF.

This clonotype came up many times. The CDR3 sequence is CASSLRTSGRTDTQYF. CDR3 nucleotide sequence: TGTGCCAGCAGCTTACGGACTAGCGGGAGAACAGATACGCAGTATTTT. The chain employs TRBV5-6 and TRBJ2-3; 13 bases fit TRBD2. Per the germline V gene, CDR1 is SGHDT and CDR2 is YYEEEE. The ends lost 2 bases at V and 3 bases at J; junction bases unmatched: 3. CDR3 length: 16 amino acids. The full variable domain, its missing parts supplied by reference TRBV5-6 and TRBJ2-3, is DAGVTQSPTHLIKTRGQQVTLRCSPKSGHDTVSWYQQALGQGPQFIFQYYEEEERQRGNFPDRFSGHQFPNYSSELNVNALLLGDSALYLCASSLRTSGRTDTQYFGPGTRLTVL.